The clone carrying this T cell receptor (beta chain) has a count of ten or more. This sample was included in a study of regulatory T cells in long-lasting Graves disease. Time point in this sample: newly diagnosed GD, antithyroid drugs for less than 3 months. PBMCs were the source of the RNA used for TCR sequencing. For TCR beta, libraries came from iRepertoire HTBI primers and Arm-PCR of CDR3 regions. TCRdb independently ran MiXCR on the multiplex PCR reads; one entry per CDR3 protein. Of about 430,000 distinct CDR3 sequences in the sample, 15% are singletons; the top ten hold approximately 8%. With 6 bases removed from V and 8 bases from J, the gap between germline ends came to 16 bases. The V gene's germline CDR1 is MDHEN and CDR2 SYDVKM. This CDR3 is built from 14 residues. Another study also made use of these data, one on T cells in Graves' hyperthyroidism and ophthalmopathy.

The specimen comprised peripheral blood mononuclear cells (PBMCs), sampled at new diagnosis, from a patient treated with antithyroid drugs. The V gene is TRBV28, the J gene TRBJ1-4; D might be TRBD1 (5 bases). This TCR derives from a woman aged 40 to 49 with Graves disease. In DNA form, the CDR3 reads TGTGCCAGCAGGATTGACGGGGCTAGAGAAAAACTGTTTTTT. As protein: CASRIDGAREKLFF.